One sample yielded the 18 T cell receptor beta chains listed below, sequenced in a study of cytomegalovirus exposure and HLA in healthy donors. Assay: immunoSEQ multiplex PCR; the TCRdb copy retains only in-frame clones and omits some. This table has 85,000 to 120,000 clones, about 87% appearing once. Sequencing was performed on PBMCs. Receptor source: a young woman in good health and CMV-seropositive.

In regard to this clone: The junction and the germline gene differ at one end; a read error may be behind it. This sample includes further DNA sequences coding for the same CDR3. The chain is built from TRBV7-7 and TRBJ2-2; TRBD1 matches 7 bases. CDR1 and CDR2 (germline): SSHAT, FNYEAQ (reference sequence). The length of the CDR3 is 15 residues. CDR3 in DNA: TGTGCTAGCCGCTCCGGGACAGAGGACACTGGGGAGCTGTTTTTT. It encodes CASRSGTEDTGELFF.

The chain joins TRBV5-4 to TRBJ2-1; 9 bases align to TRBD2. The CDR3 has 16 amino acids. CDR1 and CDR2 from the germline V gene are SGHNT and YYREEE (reference sequence). After removal of 0 bases from V and 6 bases from J, the junction contained 7 bases not matched to a gene. CDR3 sequence reads: CASSLARGGGANEQFF. The CDR3 DNA is TGTGCCAGCAGCTTGGCCCGGGGCGGGGGGGCCAATGAGCAGTTCTTC.

The V call is TRBV30, the J call TRBJ1-5; D is perhaps TRBD1 (5 bases). Germline assignment: CDR1 GTSNPN and CDR2 SVGIG (reference sequence). The CDR3 extends over 18 amino acids. Deletions cut 0 bases from V and 2 bases from J, with 20 bases between. CDR3 in DNA: TGTGCCTGGAGTGTACGGGGGGACCGTCAGGTGGGCAATCAGCCCCAGCATTTT. Residues: CAWSVRGDRQVGNQPQHF.

The chain links TRBV19 to TRBJ2-1; D not certain. V lost 3 bases and J 0 bases, leaving 21 bases between the germline ends. In germline, CDR1 is LNHDA, CDR2 SQIVND (reference sequence). The CDR3 extends over 19 amino acids. CDR3 in DNA: TGTGCCAGTAGTATTCTCATATCATCCCCAGGCTTCTCCTACAATGAGCAGTTCTTC. Amino acid sequence: CASSILISSPGFSYNEQFF.

The V gene is TRBV10-1, the J gene TRBJ1-4, with D hard to call. V lost 3 bases and J lost 8, with 13 bases in between. The CDR3 is made up of 14 amino acids. Germline V gene data show CDR1 as WNHNN and CDR2 as SYGVQD (reference sequence). CDR3: CASSEFAREEKLFF. The DNA of the CDR3 is TGCGCCAGCAGTGAATTTGCCCGGGAGGAAAAACTGTTTTTT.

This clone was counted between two and nine times. The chain couples TRBV28 to TRBJ2-2; D gene ambiguous. This CDR3 region has 16 residues. The V and J ends lost 4 bases and 2 bases respectively, with 14 bases between them. In germline, CDR1 is MDHEN, CDR2 SYDVKM. CDR3 sequence: CASSYRTRPNTGELFF. CDR3 nucleotide sequence: TGTGCCAGCAGTTACCGTACCAGGCCTAACACCGGGGAGCTGTTTTTT.

This chain connects TRBV28 to TRBJ2-7; D possibly corresponds to TRBD2 (6 bases). This CDR3 spans 12 amino acids. Germline V gives CDR1 MDHEN, CDR2 SYDVKM. V shed 5 bases and J shed 6 bases, with 11 bases lying between them. The CDR3 sequence: CASSDPGGEQYF. In nucleotides, the CDR3 is TGTGCCAGCAGTGACCCCGGGGGCGAGCAGTACTTC.

V and J are TRBV10-3 and TRBJ2-7; D might be TRBD1 (6 bases). The germline V and J ends were trimmed by 3 bases and 7 bases, with 10 bases remaining between them. The CDR3 is 12 residues long. Germline-derived CDR1 and CDR2 are ENHRY and SYGVKD. The CDR3 spells CAISEQGLEQYV. CDR3 bases: TGTGCCATCAGTGAACAGGGTCTAGAGCAGTACGTC.

V gene TRBV5-1 combines with J gene TRBJ1-6; D is uncertain. The CDR3 totals 15 residues. Trimming removed 0 bases from V and 8 bases from J, with 12 bases in between. CDR1 is SGHRS and CDR2 is YFSETQ in the germline V gene. CDR3 DNA: TGCGCCAGCAGCTTGGCCCGGGAATCAGATTCACCCCTCCACTTT. It codes for CASSLARESDSPLHF.

About this clone itself: A read error may account for a junction end that differs from germline. The genes are TRBV7-7 and TRBJ2-3, with D tentatively TRBD2 (7 bases). The CDR3 covers 14 residues. Germline V gene data show CDR1 as SSHAT and CDR2 as FNYEAQ (reference sequence). CDR3 coding DNA: TGTGCTAGCAGCCGAGGGGGGGGCACAGATACGCAGTATTTT. Translating it yields CASSRGGGTDTQYF.

The J gene is TRBJ2-7, the V gene TRBV11-2; TRBD2 aligns across 7 bases. The junction had 5 bases not matched to a gene; V was cut back by 1 base and J by 2 bases. The V gene's germline CDR1 is SGHAT and CDR2 FQNNGV. The length of the CDR3 is 15 residues. This CDR3 reads CASSLGAGRAYEQYF. CDR3 sequence (DNA): TGTGCCAGCAGCTTAGGGGCAGGGAGGGCCTACGAGCAGTACTTC. Based on the CDR3 plus reference TRBV11-2 and TRBJ2-7, the full variable domain is EAGVAQSPRYKIIEKRQSVAFWCNPISGHATLYWYQQILGQGPKLLIQFQNNGVVDDSQLPKDRFSAERLKGVDSTLKIQPAKLEDSAVYLCASSLGAGRAYEQYFGPGTRLTVT.

The gene calls are TRBV27 and TRBJ2-1, with 9 bases that match TRBD2. CDR3 length equals 14 residues. Germline V gene lookup returns CDR1 MNHEY and CDR2 SMNVEV (reference sequence). Unmatched junction bases numbered 7, after V lost 5 bases and J lost 8 bases. This CDR3 is CASSLELAGDEQFF. CDR3 nucleotide sequence: TGTGCCAGCAGTCTAGAACTAGCGGGTGATGAGCAGTTCTTC.

The chain uses TRBV7-9 and TRBJ2-7; tentatively, D is TRBD1 (7 bases). The germline V gene encodes CDR1 SEHNR and CDR2 FQNEAQ (reference sequence). Trimming removed 7 bases from V and 4 bases from J, with 14 bases in between. CDR3 length equals 13 residues. The CDR3 here is CASTPEGAYEQYF. The CDR3 nucleotides are TGTGCCAGCACCCCGGAGGGGGCTTACGAGCAGTACTTC.

CDR3 DNA: TGTGCCAGCAGCCGAACAGTGCCCTACAATGAGCAGTTCTTC. Translation: CASSRTVPYNEQFF. This sequence joins TRBV14 and TRBJ2-1; D unresolved. Trimming stripped 4 bases from V and 2 bases from J, with 9 bases between. Germline V CDR1 and CDR2: SGHDN, FVKESK. This CDR3 comprises 14 residues.

The chain employs TRBV19 and TRBJ1-3, with 8 bases aligning to TRBD1. The CDR3 extends over 15 amino acids. With 6 bases clipped from V and 2 bases from J, the junction kept 6 bases outside the gene matches. Germline lookup yields CDR1 LNHDA and CDR2 SQIVND (reference sequence). The CDR3 DNA is TGTGCCAGTAGCGGACAGGGAAGGACTGGAAACACCATATATTTT. Its protein is CASSGQGRTGNTIYF.

This rearrangement joins TRBV28 to TRBJ2-1; 7 nucleotides line up with TRBD2. CDR1 and CDR2 from the germline V gene are MDHEN and SYDVKM. J was trimmed by 10 bases and V by 8 bases; bases with no gene match: 5. CDR3 size: 11 residues. CDR3 nucleotides: TGTGCCAGCCTCAGCGGGGTCGAGCAGTTCTTC. This codes for CASLSGVEQFF.

The chain employs TRBV2 and TRBJ2-6; D not certain. The V gene's germline CDR1 is SNHLY and CDR2 FYNNEI. The CDR3 contains 15 residues. The ends were cut back, 3 bases at V and 4 bases at J, with 10 bases in the middle. In nucleotides, the CDR3 is TGTGCCAGCAGTGAGTATGGCCACGGGGCCAACGTCCTGACTTTC. Translation gives CASSEYGHGANVLTF.

This rearrangement joins TRBV7-2 to TRBJ2-3; D unclear. Germline lookup yields CDR1 SGHTA and CDR2 FQGNSA. The V gene lost 2 bases and the J gene lost 2 bases, with 8 bases spanning the gap. The CDR3 is 14 amino acids. CDR3 amino acids: CASSLLGITDTQYF. CDR3 sequence (DNA): TGTGCCAGCAGCTTACTAGGTATCACAGATACGCAGTATTTT.